Presented here are 9 T cell receptor beta chains from one specimen sequenced in a study of blood T cell repertoires in COVID-19. Generated by immunoSEQ multiplex PCR, the TCRdb table keeps only in-frame clones and is missing some. Of 64,000 or so clones listed, 82% are singletons. Sequenced material: peripheral blood. Receptor source: a human donor in a cohort sampled during active COVID-19.

DNA of the CDR3: TGTGCCAGCACTTCGGGCAGGGCGGGGTCGGAGACCCAGTACTTC. Translation: CASTSGRAGSETQYF. The V call is TRBV6-5, the J call TRBJ2-5, with D possibly matching TRBD2 (6 bases). The germline V gene has CDR1 MNHEY and CDR2 SVGAGI. The CDR3 has 15 residues. The V gene lost 7 bases and the J gene lost 5 bases, with 20 bases spanning the gap.

This chain joins TRBV7-8 and TRBJ2-3, with 7 bases aligning to TRBD2. The V segment lost 4 bases and the J segment 6 bases; nucleotides outside the gene matches: 13. The CDR3 is 16 residues long. Germline values: CDR1 SGHVS, CDR2 FQNEAQ. CDR3 sequence: CASSYAGRGRWDTQYF. The DNA of the CDR3 is TGTGCCAGCAGCTACGCGGGGCGGGGGAGGTGGGATACGCAGTATTTT. The variable domain in full, with the rest retrieved from reference TRBV7-8 and TRBJ2-3, is GAGVSQSPRYKVAKRGQDVALRCDPISGHVSLFWYQQALGQGPEFLTYFQNEAQLDKSGLPSDRFFAERPEGSVSTLKIQRTQQEDSAVYLCASSYAGRGRWDTQYFGPGTRLTVL.

This clone showed up many times. The V and J genes are TRBV5-6 and TRBJ1-1; 8 bases are shared with TRBD1. The V and J ends lost 0 bases and 0 bases, in that order; junction bases with no gene match: 4. In germline, CDR1 is SGHDT, CDR2 YYEEEE. The CDR3 extends over 16 amino acids. The CDR3 is CASSLGSRGLNTEAFF. The CDR3 DNA sequence: TGTGCCAGCAGCTTGGGGAGCAGGGGGCTGAACACTGAAGCTTTCTTT.

This chain uses TRBV5-6 with TRBJ2-7; D remains unclear. The V gene's germline CDR1 is SGHDT and CDR2 YYEEEE. Between the trimmed V and J ends, which lost 3 bases and 0 bases, there was a span of 13 bases. The CDR3 is 15 residues long. For the CDR3, the DNA is TGTGCCAGCAGCTCTTTAACAGTGAGCTCCTACGAGCAGTACGTC. This gives the protein CASSSLTVSSYEQYV.

The chain couples TRBV11-2 to TRBJ2-7; a possible D gene is TRBD2 (5 bases). Germline lookup yields CDR1 SGHAT and CDR2 FQNNGV. The V end was cut by 5 bases, the J end by 3 bases, with 20 bases between. The CDR3 consists of 16 residues. The CDR3 DNA reads as TGTGCCAGCAGCGCCCGGCCAGGCGGGCCCTACTACGAGCAGTACTTC. This sequence encodes CASSARPGGPYYEQYF.

This clone was detected once. The V and J genes are TRBV30 and TRBJ1-3; D is uncertain. Looked up from germline, CDR1 is GTSNPN and CDR2 is SVGIG (reference sequence). V dropped 4 bases and J dropped 4 bases, with 8 bases sitting between them. The CDR3 sequence is 12 residues long. CDR3: CAWTEVGNTIYF. The CDR3 nucleotides read TGTGCCTGGACAGAGGTCGGAAACACCATATATTTT.

By sample share, this clone is medium-sized (0.01 to 0.1%). This sequence joins TRBV7-6 and TRBJ1-3; D perhaps matches TRBD1 (5 bases). CDR1 SGHVS and CDR2 FNYEAQ come from the germline V gene. The CDR3 length is 16 residues. V was cut by 2 bases and J by 0 bases, with 11 bases left in between. CDR3 in amino acids: CASSLTGRDSGNTIYF. The CDR3, as DNA: TGTGCCAGCAGCTTAACGGGCAGGGACTCTGGAAACACCATATATTTT.

This chain joins TRBV5-6 and TRBJ2-2, with TRBD1 identical over 9 bases. The germline gives CDR1 SGHDT, CDR2 YYEEEE. The CDR3 runs 17 residues. V shed 4 bases and J 4 bases; nucleotides not matched to a gene: 11. In DNA, the CDR3 is TGTGCCAGCAGCCCAGGGTCCCGGGACAGGGCCACCGGGGAGCTGTTTTTT. Protein: CASSPGSRDRATGELFF.

The chain joins TRBV29-1 to TRBJ2-5, with D possibly matching TRBD2 (5 bases). Germline V gives CDR1 SQVTM, CDR2 ANQGSEA. CDR3 size: 14 residues. V lost 4 bases to trimming and J lost 5 bases, with 17 bases between them. This chain's CDR3 is CSVVNPGSSETQYF. The DNA for the CDR3 is TGCAGCGTTGTAAACCCGGGATCATCGGAGACCCAGTACTTC. The full variable domain, in which reference TRBV29-1 and TRBJ2-5 provide the parts outside the CDR3, is SAVISQKPSRDICQRGTSLTIQCQVDSQVTMMFWYRQQPGQSLTLIATANQGSEATYESGFVIDKFPISRPNLTFSTLTVSNMSPEDSSIYLCSVVNPGSSETQYFGPGTRLLVL.